The clone carrying this TCR beta chain was seen only a few times. This specimen belongs to a study of T and B cells in COVID-19 patients. Trimming shortened V by 4 bases and J by 5 bases, and 17 bases separated the two germline ends. In germline, CDR1 is LGHNA, CDR2 YSLEER. The CDR3 has 15 amino acids. BIOMED2 TRB-A/B primer pools were used in multiplex TRB PCR. TCRdb recomputed calls from the multiplex PCR reads with MiXCR, one row per CDR3 protein. The sample lists roughly 4,600 distinct CDR3 sequences, around a fifth seen once, with over 3% in the top ten. From blood, about 250-500 ng of genomic DNA served as TRB template.

This chain links TRBV4-3 with TRBJ1-1; D unresolved. The clonotype was recovered from a human donor with active COVID-19. The sequencing input was blood. As DNA, the CDR3 is TGCGCCAGCAGCCCCGTGGCGGATGAATATACTGAAGCTTTCTTT. Translated, it gives CASSPVADEYTEAFF.